The subject of this entry is one TCR beta chain. The antigen this receptor binds is unknown. There are no base qualities to consult, and no much larger clone falls within one base. Donors were healthy humans. This sample stems from a study of T cell repertoires and Cas9 in healthy adults listed by TCRdb under 2018. General notes on the study: Within the CD4 and CD8 compartments, the researchers characterized SpCas9-reactive T cells in terms of multi-effector potency, cytotoxicity and lineage determination. The study looked at preexisting T cell immunity to the Streptococcus pyogenes Cas9 nuclease (SpCas9), which is used in CRISPR gene editing. What the work shows at the level of the full study, not this receptor alone: Proliferation and function of SpCas9-reactive effector T cells were reported to be mitigated in vitro by SpCas9-reactive regulatory T cells.

Library preparation used the immunoSEQ multiplex PCR assay. Held by TCRdb, this immuneACCESS table contains in-frame sequences only and omits some clones. Under half of the omission traces to an unresolved V gene where checked; the cause of the rest is unknown. The sample table lists 20,000 to 25,000 clones, about 89% of them with a count of one. Around 1.5% of the sample is taken by the ten largest. The clonotype originates from a human donor in good health. The sequencing input was CD4+ effector T cells (CD127+, CD25-, CD137-, CD154-) from PBMCs; culture status not recorded.

The CDR3 reads as follows: CASSLEAGGSYEQYF. The nucleotide sequence is TGTGCCAGCAGCTTAGAGGCGGGGGGGTCCTACGAGCAGTACTTC. The chain uses TRBV7-8 and TRBJ2-7; 9 junctional bases match TRBD2. After removal of 1 base from V and 1 base from J, the junction retains 2 bases not matched to a gene. Taken from the germline V gene, the CDR1 and CDR2 loops are SGHVS and FQNEAQ. The CDR3 starts with the cysteine, ends with the phenylalanine, and has 15 residues. Just CDR3 DNA is preserved here, 45 bases in frame from base 1.